This TCR beta chain was documented in a study of cytomegalovirus exposure and HLA in healthy donors. The CDR3 is 16 amino acids. V was trimmed by 0 bases and J by 4 bases, leaving 13 bases between them. Germline V CDR1 and CDR2: MNHEY, SVGAGI. The method was immunoSEQ multiplex PCR; TCRdb's version includes in-frame clones alone and lacks a portion of them. The table lists 120,000 to 150,000 clones, around 90% of them singletons. The donors were members of the roughly 120-subject validation cohort (separate from the approximately 670-subject first cohort). Sequenced input: PBMCs. The rearrangement uses TRBV6-5 and TRBJ2-1, with D possibly matching TRBD2 (6 bases). This TCR derives from a man between 18 and 35 years old in good health and CMV-seropositive. In DNA, the CDR3 is TGTGCCAGCAGTTACTCGAAGTCGCGGGGTTACAATGAGCAGTTCTTC. Translation gives CASSYSKSRGYNEQFF.